One TCR beta chain is described in this entry. This specimen comes from a study of T cells in Graves' hyperthyroidism and ophthalmopathy. RNA transcripts provided the source from which TCR beta CDR3 regions were amplified. The HTBI primer set served for first-round RT-PCR of the TCR CDR3. MiXCR was run by TCRdb on the multiplex PCR reads, yielding one entry per CDR3 protein. Here the sample spans 600,000 to 750,000 distinct CDR3 sequences, 15% to 20% being singletons. Each patient was aged 18 to 65 and had newly diagnosed hyperthyroidism of under 2 months' duration. Pregnant or lactating patients were excluded, as were those with uncontrolled infection or other autoimmune disease. Isolation of PBMCs was performed on around 9.8 ml fresh peripheral blood. The ends were cut back, 4 bases at V and 6 bases at J, with 16 bases in the middle. Germline values: CDR1 DFQATT, CDR2 SNEGSKA (reference sequence). The CDR3 length is 14 residues.

The TCR comes from a man aged 45-65 years with Graves' hyperthyroidism. The rearrangement uses TRBV20-1 and TRBJ1-5; D perhaps matches TRBD1 (5 bases). Specimen: blood. As DNA, the CDR3 is TGCAGTGCTATAACGACCGGGGGGGGTCAGCCCCAGCATTTT. Residues: CSAITTGGGQPQHF.